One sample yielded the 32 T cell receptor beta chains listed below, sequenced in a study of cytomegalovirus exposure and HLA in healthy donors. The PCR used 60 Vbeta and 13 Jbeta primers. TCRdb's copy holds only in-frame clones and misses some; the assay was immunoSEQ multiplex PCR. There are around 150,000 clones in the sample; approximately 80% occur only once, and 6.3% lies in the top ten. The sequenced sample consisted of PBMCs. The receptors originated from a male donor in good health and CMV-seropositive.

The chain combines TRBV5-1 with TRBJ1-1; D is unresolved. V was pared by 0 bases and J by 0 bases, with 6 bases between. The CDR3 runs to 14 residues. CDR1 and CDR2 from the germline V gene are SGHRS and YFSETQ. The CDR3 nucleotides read TGCGCCAGCAGCTTGGGACTAATGAACACTGAAGCTTTCTTT. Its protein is CASSLGLMNTEAFF.

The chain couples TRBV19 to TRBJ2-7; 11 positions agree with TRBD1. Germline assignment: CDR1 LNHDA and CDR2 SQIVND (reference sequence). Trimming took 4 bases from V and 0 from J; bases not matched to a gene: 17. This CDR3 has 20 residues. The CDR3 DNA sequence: TGTGCCAGTAGTAGGGTCGAGGGACAGGGGGGGATAAAATACTCCTACGAGCAGTACTTC. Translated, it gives CASSRVEGQGGIKYSYEQYF. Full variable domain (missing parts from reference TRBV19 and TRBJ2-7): DGGITQSPKYLFRKEGQNVTLSCEQNLNHDAMYWYRQDPGQGLRLIYYSQIVNDFQKGDIAEGYSVSREKKESFPLTVTSAQKNPTAFYLCASSRVEGQGGIKYSYEQYFGPGTRLTVT.

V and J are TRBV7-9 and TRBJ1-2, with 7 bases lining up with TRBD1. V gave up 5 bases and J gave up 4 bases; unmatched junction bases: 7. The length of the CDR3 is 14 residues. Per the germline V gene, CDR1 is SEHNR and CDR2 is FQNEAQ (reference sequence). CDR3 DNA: TGTGCCAGCAGCGTTGGACAGGCGACCTATGGCTACACCTTC. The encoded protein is CASSVGQATYGYTF. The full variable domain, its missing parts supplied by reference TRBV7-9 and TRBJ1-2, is DTGVSQNPRHKITKRGQNVTFRCDPISEHNRLYWYRQTLGQGPEFLTYFQNEAQLEKSRLLSDRFSAERPKGSFSTLEIQRTEQGDSAMYLCASSVGQATYGYTFGSGTRLTVV.

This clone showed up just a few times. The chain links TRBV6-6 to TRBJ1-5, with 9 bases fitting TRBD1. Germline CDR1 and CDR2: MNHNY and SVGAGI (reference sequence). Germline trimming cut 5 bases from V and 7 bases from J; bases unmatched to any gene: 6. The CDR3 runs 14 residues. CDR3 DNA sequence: TGTGCCAGCAGTCCCGGACAGGGGTTCCAGCCCCAGCATTTT. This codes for CASSPGQGFQPQHF.

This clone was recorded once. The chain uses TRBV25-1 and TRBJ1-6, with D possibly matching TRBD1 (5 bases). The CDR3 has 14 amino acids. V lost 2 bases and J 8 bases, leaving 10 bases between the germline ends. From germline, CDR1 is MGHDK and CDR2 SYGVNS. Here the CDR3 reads CASSEGGAYSPLHF. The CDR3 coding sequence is TGTGCCAGCAGTGAAGGAGGGGCGTATTCACCCCTCCACTTT. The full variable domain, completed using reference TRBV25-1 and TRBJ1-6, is EADIYQTPRYLVIGTGKKITLECSQTMGHDKMYWYQQDPGMELHLIHYSYGVNSTEKGDLSSESTVSRIRTEHFPLTLESARPSHTSQYLCASSEGGAYSPLHFGNGTRLTVT.

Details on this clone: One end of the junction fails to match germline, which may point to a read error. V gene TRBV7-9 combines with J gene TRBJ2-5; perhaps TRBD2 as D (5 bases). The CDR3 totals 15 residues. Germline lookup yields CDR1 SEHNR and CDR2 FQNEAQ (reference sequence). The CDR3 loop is CSSSLVTRRYETQYF. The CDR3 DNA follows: TGTTCCAGCAGCTTGGTCACTAGGCGCTACGAGACCCAGTACTTC.

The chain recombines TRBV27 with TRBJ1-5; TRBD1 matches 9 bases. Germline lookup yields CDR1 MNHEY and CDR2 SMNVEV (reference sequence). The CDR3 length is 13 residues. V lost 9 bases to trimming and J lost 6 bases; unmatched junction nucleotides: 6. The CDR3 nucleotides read TGTGCCAGTTGGGGACAGGGCCCTCAGCCCCAGCATTTT. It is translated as CASWGQGPQPQHF.

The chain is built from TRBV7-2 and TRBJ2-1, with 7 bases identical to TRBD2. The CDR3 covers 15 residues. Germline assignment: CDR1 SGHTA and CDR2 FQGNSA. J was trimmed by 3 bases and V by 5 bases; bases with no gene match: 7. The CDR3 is CASSLWAGDYNEQFF. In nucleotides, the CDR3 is TGTGCCAGCAGCCTCTGGGCGGGAGACTACAATGAGCAGTTCTTC.

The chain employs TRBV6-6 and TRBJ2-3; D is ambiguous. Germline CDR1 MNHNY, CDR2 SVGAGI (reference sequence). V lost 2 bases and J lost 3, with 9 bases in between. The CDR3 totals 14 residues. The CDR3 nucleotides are TGTGCCAGCAGTTACCGACCCGGGACAGATACGCAGTATTTT. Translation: CASSYRPGTDTQYF.

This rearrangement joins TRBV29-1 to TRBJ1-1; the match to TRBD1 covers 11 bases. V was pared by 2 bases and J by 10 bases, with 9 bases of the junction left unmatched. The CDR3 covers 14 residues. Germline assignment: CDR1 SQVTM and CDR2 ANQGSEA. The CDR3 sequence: CSVEHRGQGGGAFF. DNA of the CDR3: TGCAGCGTTGAACACCGGGGACAGGGGGGGGGAGCTTTCTTT.

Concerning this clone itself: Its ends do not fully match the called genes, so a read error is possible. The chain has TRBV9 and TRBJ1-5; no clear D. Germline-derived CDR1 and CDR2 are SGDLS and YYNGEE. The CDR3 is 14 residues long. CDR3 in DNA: TGTGCCAGCGGCGTAGGAGGGAGCAATCAGCCCCAGCATTTT. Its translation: CASGVGGSNQPQHF.

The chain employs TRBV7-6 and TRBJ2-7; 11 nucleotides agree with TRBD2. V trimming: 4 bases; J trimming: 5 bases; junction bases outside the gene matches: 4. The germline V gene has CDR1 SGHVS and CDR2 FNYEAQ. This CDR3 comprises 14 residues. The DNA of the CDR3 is TGTGCCAGCAGCTCCCCTAGCGGGAGGCACGAGCAGTACTTC. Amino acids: CASSSPSGRHEQYF.

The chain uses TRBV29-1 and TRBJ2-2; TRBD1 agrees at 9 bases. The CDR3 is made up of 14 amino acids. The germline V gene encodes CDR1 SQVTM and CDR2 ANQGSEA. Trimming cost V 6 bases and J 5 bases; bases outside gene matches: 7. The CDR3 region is CSVATGGATGELFF. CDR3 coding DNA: TGCAGCGTAGCCACAGGGGGCGCGACCGGGGAGCTGTTTTTT.

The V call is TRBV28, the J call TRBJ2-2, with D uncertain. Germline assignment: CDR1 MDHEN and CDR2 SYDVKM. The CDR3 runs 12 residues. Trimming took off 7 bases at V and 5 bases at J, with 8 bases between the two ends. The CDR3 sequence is CASTTGTGELFF. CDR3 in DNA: TGTGCCAGCACCACCGGGACCGGGGAGCTGTTTTTT.

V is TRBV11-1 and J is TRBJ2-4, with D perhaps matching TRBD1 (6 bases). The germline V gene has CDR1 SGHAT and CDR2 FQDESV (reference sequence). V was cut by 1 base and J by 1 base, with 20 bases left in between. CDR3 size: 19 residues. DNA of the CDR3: TGTGCCAGCAGCTTAGGTACAGGGATGGGGTTTATCGCCAAAAACATTCAGTACTTC. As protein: CASSLGTGMGFIAKNIQYF.

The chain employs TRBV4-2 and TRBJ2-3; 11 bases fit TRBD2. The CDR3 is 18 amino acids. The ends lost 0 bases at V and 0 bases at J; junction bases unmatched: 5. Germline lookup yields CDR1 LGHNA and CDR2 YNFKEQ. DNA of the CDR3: TGTGCCAGCAGCCAAGAACTAGCGGGAGTTGGGAGCACAGATACGCAGTATTTT. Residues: CASSQELAGVGSTDTQYF.

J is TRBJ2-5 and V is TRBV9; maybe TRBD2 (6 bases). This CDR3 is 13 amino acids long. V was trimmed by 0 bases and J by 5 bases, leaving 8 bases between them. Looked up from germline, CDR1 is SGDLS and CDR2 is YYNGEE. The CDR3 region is CASSVVGGETQYF. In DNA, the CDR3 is TGTGCCAGCAGCGTAGTTGGGGGGGAGACCCAGTACTTC.

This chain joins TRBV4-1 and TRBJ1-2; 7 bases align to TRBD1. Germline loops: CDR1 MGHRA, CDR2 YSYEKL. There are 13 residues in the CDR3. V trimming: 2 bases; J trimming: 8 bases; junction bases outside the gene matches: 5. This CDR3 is CASSQNRGDGYTF. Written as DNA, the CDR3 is TGCGCCAGCAGCCAAAACAGGGGAGACGGCTACACCTTC.

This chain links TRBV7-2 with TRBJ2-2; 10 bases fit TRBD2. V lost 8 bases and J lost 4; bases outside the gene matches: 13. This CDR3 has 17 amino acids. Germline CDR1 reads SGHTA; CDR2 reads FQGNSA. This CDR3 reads CASLWGSGRFGTGELFF. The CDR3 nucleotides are TGTGCCAGCCTATGGGGTAGCGGGAGGTTCGGCACCGGGGAGCTGTTTTTT.

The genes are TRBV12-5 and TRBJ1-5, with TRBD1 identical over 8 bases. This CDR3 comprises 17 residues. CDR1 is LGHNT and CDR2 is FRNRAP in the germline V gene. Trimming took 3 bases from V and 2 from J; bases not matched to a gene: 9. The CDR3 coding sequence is TGTGCTAGTGGTTTAGGGACAGGCGCGTCCGGCAATCAGCCCCAGCATTTT. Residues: CASGLGTGASGNQPQHF. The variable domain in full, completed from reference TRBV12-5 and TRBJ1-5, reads DARVTQTPRHKVTEMGQEVTMRCQPILGHNTVFWYRQTMMQGLELLAYFRNRAPLDDSGMPKDRFSAEMPDATLATLKIQPSEPRDSAVYFCASGLGTGASGNQPQHFGDGTRLSIL.

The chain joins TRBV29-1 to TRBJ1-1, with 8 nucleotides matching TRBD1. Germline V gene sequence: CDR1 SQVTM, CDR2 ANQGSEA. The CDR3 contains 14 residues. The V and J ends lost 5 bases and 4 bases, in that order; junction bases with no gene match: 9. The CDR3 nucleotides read TGCAGCGTTCTTCCCCAGGGGGCCGGCACTGAAGCTTTCTTT. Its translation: CSVLPQGAGTEAFF.

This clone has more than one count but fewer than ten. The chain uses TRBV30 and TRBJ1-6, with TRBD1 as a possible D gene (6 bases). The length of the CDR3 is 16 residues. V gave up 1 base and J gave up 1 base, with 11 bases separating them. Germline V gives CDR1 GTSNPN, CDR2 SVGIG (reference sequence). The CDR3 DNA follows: TGTGCCTGGAGTGGGGGGCAGGGATCCTATAATTCACCCCTCCACTTT. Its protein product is CAWSGGQGSYNSPLHF.

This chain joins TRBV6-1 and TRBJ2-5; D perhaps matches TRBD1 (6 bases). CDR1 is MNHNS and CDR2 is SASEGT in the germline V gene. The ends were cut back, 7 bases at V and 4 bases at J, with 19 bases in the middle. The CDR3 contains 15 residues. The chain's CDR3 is CASITGSTRGETQYF. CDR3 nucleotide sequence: TGTGCCAGCATTACAGGGAGCACGAGGGGAGAGACCCAGTACTTC.

In nucleotides, the CDR3 is TGTGCCAGCAGTTCCTTGACGATGCGGGGCGGATGGTCTTTCTTT. It encodes CASSSLTMRGGWSFF. The chain combines TRBV27 with TRBJ1-1, with D possibly TRBD1 on 5 matching bases. Trimming stripped 4 bases from V and 12 bases from J, with 24 bases between. CDR3 length equals 15 residues. The germline CDR1 and CDR2 sequences are MNHEY and SMNVEV (reference sequence).

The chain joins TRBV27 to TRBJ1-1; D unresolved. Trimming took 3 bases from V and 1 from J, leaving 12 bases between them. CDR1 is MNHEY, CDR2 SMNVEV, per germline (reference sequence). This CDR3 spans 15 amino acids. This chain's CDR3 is CASSFSTTGNTEAFF. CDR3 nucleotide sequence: TGTGCCAGCAGTTTCTCCACGACGGGGAACACTGAAGCTTTCTTT.

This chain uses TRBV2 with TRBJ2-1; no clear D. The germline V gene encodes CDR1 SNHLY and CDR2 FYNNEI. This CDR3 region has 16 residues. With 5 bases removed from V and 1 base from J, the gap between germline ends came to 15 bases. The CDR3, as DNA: TGTGCCAGCAGTACTATCTCCTTAAGGTCCTACAATGAGCAGTTCTTC. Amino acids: CASSTISLRSYNEQFF.

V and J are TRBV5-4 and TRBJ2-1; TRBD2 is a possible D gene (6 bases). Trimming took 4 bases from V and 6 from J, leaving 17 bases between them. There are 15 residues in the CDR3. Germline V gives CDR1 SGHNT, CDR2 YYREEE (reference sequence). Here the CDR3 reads CASSGRDRQGNEQFF. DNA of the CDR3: TGTGCCAGCAGCGGGCGGGATCGCCAGGGCAATGAGCAGTTCTTC.

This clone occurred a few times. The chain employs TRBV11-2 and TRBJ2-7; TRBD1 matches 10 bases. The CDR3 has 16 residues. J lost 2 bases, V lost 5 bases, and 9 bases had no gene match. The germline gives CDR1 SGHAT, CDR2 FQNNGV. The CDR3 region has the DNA TGTGCCAGCAGCCCCCTGGGGGACAGGGGTCCCTACGAGCAGTACTTC. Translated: CASSPLGDRGPYEQYF.

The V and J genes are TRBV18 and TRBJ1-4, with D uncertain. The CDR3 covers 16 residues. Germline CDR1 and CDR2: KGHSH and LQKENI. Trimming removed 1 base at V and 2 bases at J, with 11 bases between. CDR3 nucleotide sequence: TGTGCCAGCTCACCACGCGGTGGTGGGACTAATGAAAAACTGTTTTTT. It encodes CASSPRGGGTNEKLFF.

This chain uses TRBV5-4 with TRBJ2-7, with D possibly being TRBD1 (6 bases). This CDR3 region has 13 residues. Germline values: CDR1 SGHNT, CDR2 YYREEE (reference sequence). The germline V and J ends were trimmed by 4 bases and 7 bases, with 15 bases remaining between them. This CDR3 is CASSQGQGREQYF. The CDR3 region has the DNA TGTGCCAGCAGCCAGGGGCAGGGGCGAGAGCAGTACTTC.

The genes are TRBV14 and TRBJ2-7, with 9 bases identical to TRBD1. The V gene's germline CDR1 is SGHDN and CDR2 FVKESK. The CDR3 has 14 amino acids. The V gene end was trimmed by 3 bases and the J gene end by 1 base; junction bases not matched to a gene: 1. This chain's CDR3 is CASSQTGGSYEQYF. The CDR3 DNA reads TGTGCCAGCAGCCAGACAGGGGGTTCCTACGAGCAGTACTTC. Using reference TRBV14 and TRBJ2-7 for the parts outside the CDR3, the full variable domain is EAGVTQFPSHSVIEKGQTVTLRCDPISGHDNLYWYRRVMGKEIKFLLHFVKESKQDESGMPNNRFLAERTGGTYSTLKVQPAELEDSGVYFCASSQTGGSYEQYFGPGTRLTVT.

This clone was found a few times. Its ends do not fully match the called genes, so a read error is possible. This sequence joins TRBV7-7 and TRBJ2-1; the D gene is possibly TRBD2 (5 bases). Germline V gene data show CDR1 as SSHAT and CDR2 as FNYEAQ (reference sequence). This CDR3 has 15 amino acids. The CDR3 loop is CASSLSGASYNEQFF. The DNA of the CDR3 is TGTGCTAGCAGCCTGAGCGGAGCGTCCTACAATGAGCAGTTCTTC.